This T cell receptor beta chain came from a study of beta chain features in type 1 diabetes. Every isolated RNA sample was fully reverse transcribed, so sequencing captured expressed TCRB transcripts. Naive, central memory and regulatory T cell samples yielded about 3.57 million reads on average. Assay used: immunoSEQ multiplex PCR; TCRdb lists only in-frame clones, some missing. Among about 210,000 clones listed, about 11% were seen once. This clone has just a few counts. V gave up 1 base and J gave up 10 bases, with 9 bases separating them. The length of the CDR3 is 12 residues. CDR1 and CDR2 from the germline V gene are SGHTA and FQGNSA.

Sequenced input: central memory CD4+ T cells from blood. The origin of this receptor is a man aged 18 to 30 in good health. This sequence joins TRBV7-2 and TRBJ2-3; no clear D gene. The CDR3: CASSLVLDAQYF. The CDR3 DNA reads TGTGCCAGCAGCTTAGTCCTAGACGCGCAGTATTTT.